This T cell receptor beta chain appears in the sequencing data of a study of blood T cell repertoires in COVID-19. Study summary: Sites in the United States, Italy and Spain provided acute and convalescent COVID-19 samples. Nucleic acid was either cDNA or gDNA, and it came from T cells, B-cell-depleted T cells, or PBMCs.

V was shortened by 4 bases and J by 7 bases, with 16 bases between the two germline ends. Germline V gene lookup returns CDR1 SGHVS and CDR2 FNYEAQ. The CDR3 length is 15 residues. As originally analysed: For nucleated cells, counts were estimated from reference gene primer amplification. Sequencing was performed with immunoSEQ multiplex PCR; in TCRdb, only in-frame clones are kept and a portion is missing. That table furnishes V, J and clone size, whereas the DNA furnished D and trimming. Among a few hundred thousand clones listed, around 90% were seen once. The material sequenced was peripheral blood. The V and J genes are TRBV7-6 and TRBJ1-4; no clear D gene. The clonotype was recovered from a woman in her thirties or forties with acute or convalescent COVID-19. The CDR3 bases are TGTGCCAGCAGCTCCCTAGCCCAGTTCGGTGAAAAACTGTTTTTT. This sequence encodes CASSSLAQFGEKLFF.